The subject of this entry is one T cell receptor beta chain. This clonotype was counted a few times. What antigen it recognizes has not been identified. One base away there is no much larger clone; base qualities are not given. This record belongs to a study of T cell repertoires in cytomegalovirus infection (dated by TCRdb to the late 2010s). Regarding the research as a whole: Peptide stimulations targeted recently identified HLA-C-restricted CMV epitopes, whose presentation resists viral immunomodulation, together with well-studied HLA-B-restricted epitopes. Donor HLA type was relevant to the analysis, as public TCR beta signatures indicated carriage of CMV infection together with the matching HLA type.

From a lookup of the germline V gene, CDR1 and CDR2 are SGHTA and FQGNSA. V trim: 1 base; J trim: 4 bases; unmatched bases: 10. Spanning cysteine to phenylalanine, the CDR3 consists of 17 amino acids. Of all the DNA, just the CDR3 is kept, 51 bases in frame from base 1. The sequencer listed for this sample is Illumina HiSeq 1500. TCRdb itself trimmed the public reads at Q25 with fastp, ran MiXCR and retained productive beta chains. For every CDR3 protein sequence, its rows merge into one entry that carries the most common genes and DNA. A total of around 25,000 distinct CDR3 sequences appear in this sample, around 19% of them only once. The ten largest make up approximately 80% of the sample. The paper's findings and limits, for the study overall: The ex vivo response was dominated by HLA-C-restricted CMV-specific TCR beta clonotypes, and the single most frequent clonotype in two of eight donors was supplied by these HLA-C-restricted clonotypes. Cumulative frequency of public TCR beta family members discriminated carriers of CMV infection plus the relevant HLA type in this cohort and an independent approximately 340-donor cohort.

The treatment or condition label of this sample denotes: in vitro stimulation with specific CMV peptide epitopes to enrich CMV-specific T cells. The clonotype originates from a human donor in good health (CMV status not recorded). Some clones in this sample may be carry-over from other donors' samples. The specimen comprised CD8+ T cells from cultured PBMCs, sampled from culture after CMV antigen stimulation. The chain was built from TRBV7-2 and TRBJ2-1, and TRBD1 matches 7 of the central bases. The DNA is TGTGCCAGCAGCTTAGACCTAACAGGGGTCAAGTACAATGAGCAGTTCTTC. The encoded protein is CASSLDLTGVKYNEQFF.